Listed below are T cell receptor beta chains from one sample, sequenced in a study of blood T cell repertoires in COVID-19. Clones were sequenced by immunoSEQ multiplex PCR, and TCRdb holds only the in-frame ones, with some missing. The sample records a few hundred thousand clones, about 88% being singletons. Sequenced sample: peripheral blood. All receptors come from a man aged 55-75 years with acute or convalescent COVID-19. The CDR3 runs from the conserved cysteine through the conserved F or W. The order of the fields is CDR3 protein, CDR3 DNA, clone size, V gene, J gene, D gene. A D gene is named only where the DNA matches it firmly. The size of a clone is reported for some rows only, either as once, few or many, or as a class for expanded clones.

CDR3 protein: CASSLLRVNGFAF; CDR3 DNA: TGTGCCAGCAGTTTACTCAGGGTCAATGGGTTTGCCTTC; clone size: NA; V gene: TRBV28; J gene: TRBJ1-2; D gene: NA
CDR3 protein: CASYDRGNTIYF; CDR3 DNA: TGTGCCAGCTACGACAGGGGAAACACCATATATTTT; clone size: NA; V gene: TRBV28; J gene: TRBJ1-3; D gene: NA
CDR3 protein: CASSWLDEQYF; CDR3 DNA: TGTGCCAGCAGTTGGCTAGACGAGCAGTACTTC; clone size: NA; V gene: TRBV27; J gene: TRBJ2-7; D gene: NA
CDR3 protein: CATSDGGQGLGIQYF; CDR3 DNA: TGTGCCACCAGTGATGGGGGACAGGGACTGGGGATTCAGTACTTC; clone size: NA; V gene: TRBV24-1; J gene: TRBJ2-4; D gene: TRBD1
CDR3 protein: CASSSLQASTDTQYF; CDR3 DNA: TGTGCCAGCAGCTCCTTACAGGCAAGCACAGATACGCAGTATTTT; clone size: once; V gene: TRBV7-9; J gene: TRBJ2-3; D gene: NA
CDR3 protein: CASGTVQETQYF; CDR3 DNA: TGTGCCAGTGGGACAGTCCAAGAGACCCAGTACTTC; clone size: NA; V gene: TRBV6-1; J gene: TRBJ2-5; D gene: TRBD1
CDR3 protein: CASSLTGTTDTDTQYF; CDR3 DNA: TGTGCCAGCAGCTTAACGGGGACTACCGACACAGATACGCAGTATTTT; clone size: NA; V gene: TRBV7-3; J gene: TRBJ2-3; D gene: TRBD2
CDR3 protein: CASSSHWTGENTEAFF; CDR3 DNA: TGTGCCAGCAGTTCCCATTGGACAGGGGAGAACACTGAAGCTTTCTTT; clone size: NA; V gene: TRBV27; J gene: TRBJ1-1; D gene: TRBD1
CDR3 protein: CASSPRDRVKQMPGANVLTF; CDR3 DNA: TGTGCCAGTAGTCCCCGGGACAGGGTAAAACAGATGCCTGGGGCCAACGTCCTGACTTTC; clone size: NA; V gene: TRBV19; J gene: TRBJ2-6; D gene: TRBD1
CDR3 protein: CASSSVGLATTGELFF; CDR3 DNA: TGTGCCAGCAGTTCCGTGGGACTAGCCACGACCGGGGAGCTGTTTTTT; clone size: NA; V gene: TRBV27; J gene: TRBJ2-2; D gene: TRBD2
CDR3 protein: CASSTSGTGAWETQYF; CDR3 DNA: TGTGCCAGTAGTACCTCCGGGACAGGGGCCTGGGAGACCCAGTACTTC; clone size: NA; V gene: TRBV19; J gene: TRBJ2-5; D gene: TRBD1
CDR3 protein: CASSLGGLAGGNTGELFF; CDR3 DNA: TGTGCCAGCAGCTTAGGGGGACTAGCGGGGGGTAACACCGGGGAGCTGTTTTTT; clone size: NA; V gene: TRBV7-2; J gene: TRBJ2-2; D gene: TRBD2
CDR3 protein: CASSGSGGLSGYTF; CDR3 DNA: TGTGCCAGCAGCGGAAGCGGCGGACTATCGGGCTACACCTTC; clone size: NA; V gene: TRBV7-8; J gene: TRBJ1-2; D gene: NA
CDR3 protein: CASSDPSPSTEAFF; CDR3 DNA: TGTGCCAGCAGTGATCCCTCCCCCAGCACTGAAGCTTTCTTT; clone size: NA; V gene: TRBV6-1; J gene: TRBJ1-1; D gene: NA
CDR3 protein: CAWSVPGGAQETQYF; CDR3 DNA: TGTGCCTGGAGTGTACCGGGGGGTGCCCAAGAGACCCAGTACTTC; clone size: NA; V gene: TRBV30; J gene: TRBJ2-5; D gene: TRBD2
CDR3 protein: CASSQEGTGISYEQYF; CDR3 DNA: TGCGCCAGCAGCCAAGAGGGGACAGGGATTTCATACGAGCAGTACTTC; clone size: NA; V gene: TRBV4-1; J gene: TRBJ2-7; D gene: TRBD1
CDR3 protein: CASSLGNNRDEQYF; CDR3 DNA: TGTGCCAGCAGCTTGGGAAATAACAGGGACGAGCAGTACTTC; clone size: NA; V gene: TRBV5-4; J gene: TRBJ2-7; D gene: NA
CDR3 protein: CASGLEDRGPKLFF; CDR3 DNA: TGTGCTAGTGGTTTGGAGGACAGGGGGCCGAAACTGTTTTTT; clone size: NA; V gene: TRBV12-5; J gene: TRBJ1-4; D gene: TRBD1
CDR3 protein: CASSPLPSSLNYGYTF; CDR3 DNA: TGTGCCAGCAGCCCCCTCCCCTCCTCTCTTAACTATGGCTACACCTTC; clone size: NA; V gene: TRBV7-9; J gene: TRBJ1-2; D gene: NA
CDR3 protein: CASNPPGQGAGTEAFF; CDR3 DNA: TGTGCCAGCAATCCTCCAGGACAGGGGGCAGGGACTGAAGCTTTCTTT; clone size: NA; V gene: TRBV25-1; J gene: TRBJ1-1; D gene: TRBD1
CDR3 protein: CASSVDTSGGARETQYF; CDR3 DNA: TGTGCCAGCAGCGTAGACACTAGCGGGGGGGCAAGGGAGACCCAGTACTTC; clone size: NA; V gene: TRBV9; J gene: TRBJ2-5; D gene: TRBD2
CDR3 protein: CASSLSSSPLHF; CDR3 DNA: TGTGCCAGCAGTCTATCCTCCTCACCCCTCCACTTT; clone size: few; V gene: TRBV5-4; J gene: TRBJ1-6; D gene: NA
CDR3 protein: CASSLETGQFQPQHF; CDR3 DNA: TGTGCCAGCAGCTTGGAAACAGGACAGTTTCAGCCCCAGCATTTT; clone size: once; V gene: TRBV7-8; J gene: TRBJ1-5; D gene: NA
CDR3 protein: CASGFDRGDYTF; CDR3 DNA: TGTGCTAGTGGTTTCGACAGGGGGGACTACACCTTC; clone size: few; V gene: TRBV12-5; J gene: TRBJ1-2; D gene: TRBD1
CDR3 protein: CASISGGWETQYF; CDR3 DNA: TGTGCCAGCATCTCCGGAGGGTGGGAGACCCAGTACTTC; clone size: NA; V gene: TRBV6-5; J gene: TRBJ2-5; D gene: NA
CDR3 protein: CASSLLGGAGELFF; CDR3 DNA: TGCGCCAGCAGCTTGCTAGGGGGTGCCGGGGAGCTGTTTTTT; clone size: NA; V gene: TRBV5-1; J gene: TRBJ2-2; D gene: NA
CDR3 protein: CASSAKIGGRVTGYTF; CDR3 DNA: TGTGCCAGCAGTGCCAAAATAGGTGGCAGGGTCACGGGCTACACCTTC; clone size: NA; V gene: TRBV6-1; J gene: TRBJ1-2; D gene: NA
CDR3 protein: CASSLEGQGPTEAFF; CDR3 DNA: TGTGCCAGCAGCTTAGAGGGACAGGGGCCCACTGAAGCTTTCTTT; clone size: NA; V gene: TRBV7-9; J gene: TRBJ1-1; D gene: TRBD1
CDR3 protein: CASRDRSNEKLFF; CDR3 DNA: TGTGCCAGCAGGGACAGAAGTAATGAAAAACTGTTTTTT; clone size: NA; V gene: TRBV28; J gene: TRBJ1-4; D gene: NA
CDR3 protein: CASSQGVLRGGSYEQYF; CDR3 DNA: TGTGCCAGCAGCCAAGGGGTCTTAAGGGGGGGATCCTACGAGCAGTACTTC; clone size: NA; V gene: TRBV14; J gene: TRBJ2-7; D gene: NA
CDR3 protein: CASSAISGGGSYEQYF; CDR3 DNA: TGTGCCAGCAGTGCCATCTCAGGGGGCGGATCCTACGAGCAGTACTTC; clone size: NA; V gene: TRBV27; J gene: TRBJ2-7; D gene: TRBD1
CDR3 protein: CASSGLAGGPVKAYEQYF; CDR3 DNA: TGTGCCAGCAGTGGACTAGCGGGGGGACCGGTAAAAGCCTACGAGCAGTACTTC; clone size: NA; V gene: TRBV6-1; J gene: TRBJ2-7; D gene: TRBD2
CDR3 protein: CASSIAGVQETQYF; CDR3 DNA: TGTGCCAGTAGTATAGCGGGAGTCCAAGAGACCCAGTACTTC; clone size: NA; V gene: TRBV19; J gene: TRBJ2-5; D gene: NA
CDR3 protein: CASTYRTGQTEAFF; CDR3 DNA: TGTGCCAGCACGTACAGGACAGGCCAAACTGAAGCTTTCTTT; clone size: NA; V gene: TRBV7-9; J gene: TRBJ1-1; D gene: TRBD1
CDR3 protein: CASSPRTSYHYEQYF; CDR3 DNA: TGTGCCAGCAGTCCTCGGACTAGCTACCATTACGAGCAGTACTTC; clone size: NA; V gene: TRBV6-6; J gene: TRBJ2-7; D gene: TRBD2
CDR3 protein: CASSYSGGGVQETQYF; CDR3 DNA: TGTGCCAGCAGTTACTCCGGCGGGGGGGTCCAAGAGACCCAGTACTTC; clone size: NA; V gene: TRBV6-5; J gene: TRBJ2-5; D gene: TRBD2
CDR3 protein: CASSTDGTRYNEQFF; CDR3 DNA: TGTGCCAGCAGCACTGACGGGACTAGGTACAATGAGCAGTTCTTC; clone size: NA; V gene: TRBV5-5; J gene: TRBJ2-1; D gene: TRBD2
CDR3 protein: CASSLQETLLAKNIQYF; CDR3 DNA: TGTGCCAGCAGCTTACAAGAGACACTTCTAGCCAAAAACATTCAGTACTTC; clone size: once; V gene: TRBV7-9; J gene: TRBJ2-4; D gene: NA
CDR3 protein: CASSRRGPNTEAFF; CDR3 DNA: TGTGCCAGCAGTCGAAGGGGGCCGAACACTGAAGCTTTCTTT; clone size: NA; V gene: TRBV28; J gene: TRBJ1-1; D gene: TRBD1
CDR3 protein: CATSQTGGPGDTQYF; CDR3 DNA: TGTGCCACCAGTCAAACCGGAGGGCCGGGAGATACGCAGTATTTT; clone size: NA; V gene: TRBV24-1; J gene: TRBJ2-3; D gene: NA
CDR3 protein: CASSQPGTGGETQYF; CDR3 DNA: TGCGCCAGCAGCCAACCGGGGACAGGGGGAGAGACCCAGTACTTC; clone size: NA; V gene: TRBV4-1; J gene: TRBJ2-5; D gene: TRBD1